Sequencing of this T cell receptor (beta chain) was carried out in a study of shared clonotypes between healthy human individuals. Method: immunoSEQ multiplex PCR; TCRdb's copy keeps in-frame clones and lacks some. The repertoire holds about 690,000 clones, with less than 95% as singletons. The CDR3 consists of 13 residues. Germline-derived CDR1 and CDR2 are SGDLS and YYNGEE. Trimming shortened V by 0 bases and J by 5 bases, and 7 bases separated the two germline ends. The specimen was memory CD8+ T cells from PBMCs. The subset: CD45RO+ cells pooled with CCR7-negative TemRA cells. This sequence originates from a man aged 18 to 30 in good health. Some clones in this sample may be carry-over from other donors' samples. V gene TRBV9 combines with J gene TRBJ2-3; D unclear. CDR3 sequence (DNA): TGTGCCAGCAGCGTAGAATGGGGAGATACGCAGTATTTT. Translated, it gives CASSVEWGDTQYF.